These T cell receptor beta chains were read from a single sample in a study of blood T cell repertoires in COVID-19. Method: immunoSEQ multiplex PCR; TCRdb's copy keeps in-frame clones and lacks some. The top ten clones hold approximately 2% of a sample with about 160,000 clones, just over 90% of them seen once. Source material: peripheral blood. These receptor sequences come from a man aged 18 to 30 with acute or convalescent COVID-19. The CDR3 runs from the conserved cysteine through the conserved F or W. The D gene is left open where the match is weak. Some rows mark clone size as missing; the rest say once, few, many or name a class of expanded clone.

>.|TRBV5-3|TRBJ2-1|.
CARSSKPYNEQFF
TGTGCCAGAAGCTCAAAGCCCTACAATGAGCAGTTCTTC
>.|TRBV27|TRBJ2-1|.
CASSTTLASTASQFF
TGTGCCAGCAGTACTACACTAGCCTCGACAGCGTCTCAGTTCTTC
>.|TRBV19|TRBJ2-7|TRBD1
CASSIRDRGFDEQYF
TGTGCCAGTAGTATCAGGGACAGGGGGTTCGACGAGCAGTACTTC
>.|TRBV25-1|TRBJ2-1|TRBD1
CASSEPSGQGDPEQFF
TGTGCCAGCAGTGAACCCTCGGGACAGGGAGATCCTGAGCAGTTCTTC
>.|TRBV2|TRBJ2-3|.
CASRYIDTQYF
TGTGCCAGCAGGTATATCGATACGCAGTATTTT
>.|TRBV27|TRBJ2-2|TRBD2
CASTRRAGVGTGELFF
TGTGCCAGCACCCGTAGAGCGGGAGTAGGGACCGGGGAGCTGTTTTTT
>.|TRBV18|TRBJ1-2|.
CASSQGGYGYTF
TGTGCCAGCTCACAGGGAGGCTATGGCTACACCTTC
>.|TRBV3-1/TRBV3-2|TRBJ1-2|.
CASSKAANYGYTF
TGTGCCAGCAGTAAGGCGGCTAACTATGGCTACACCTTC
>once|TRBV18|TRBJ1-6|TRBD1
CASSPGTEYNSPLHF
TGTGCCAGCTCACCCGGGACAGAATATAATTCACCCCTCCACTTT
>.|TRBV3-1/TRBV3-2|TRBJ1-2|.
CASSQLRSRGGYTF
TGTGCCAGCAGCCAATTAAGGAGCCGGGGTGGCTACACCTTC
>.|TRBV9|TRBJ1-2|TRBD1
CASSSGQGGGYTF
TGTGCCAGCAGCTCAGGACAGGGCGGAGGCTACACCTTC
>once|TRBV3-1/TRBV3-2|TRBJ2-1|.
CASSQRGRYNEQFF
TGTGCCAGCAGCCAGCGGGGCCGCTACAATGAGCAGTTCTTC
>.|TRBV19|TRBJ2-5|.
CASMFAETQYF
TGTGCCAGTATGTTTGCGGAGACCCAGTACTTC
>.|TRBV3-1/TRBV3-2|TRBJ2-3|.
CASSRRGGASTDTQYF
TGTGCCAGCAGCCGTCGCGGGGGCGCCTCGACAGATACGCAGTATTTT
>.|TRBV4-1|TRBJ2-7|.
CATAPNRAYEQYF
TGCGCCACTGCTCCAAACAGGGCCTACGAGCAGTACTTC
>.|TRBV27|TRBJ1-5|TRBD1
CASSQSRDRYQPQHF
TGTGCCAGCAGTCAGTCTAGGGACAGATATCAGCCCCAGCATTTT
>.|TRBV3-1/TRBV3-2|TRBJ2-1|.
CASSPGQYYNEQFF
TGTGCCAGCAGCCCCGGACAGTATTACAATGAGCAGTTCTTC
>.|TRBV20-1|TRBJ1-2|.
CSATLRGDYTF
TGCAGTGCTACCCTCAGGGGCGACTACACCTTC
>.|TRBV9|TRBJ1-1|.
CASSVVPGRTEAFF
TGTGCCAGCAGCGTAGTTCCAGGGAGGACTGAAGCTTTCTTT
>.|TRBV6-1|TRBJ1-2|TRBD1
CASSVGQGILLSGYTF
TGTGCCAGCAGTGTCGGACAGGGGATTCTATTAAGCGGCTACACCTTC
>.|TRBV21-1|TRBJ1-1|.
CASSPRVRARSMNTEAFF
TGTGCCAGCAGCCCGAGGGTGCGGGCCAGGAGTATGAACACTGAAGCTTTCTTT
>once|TRBV4-1|TRBJ2-3|TRBD2
CASSQIAGGPIDTQYF
TGCGCCAGCAGCCAAATAGCGGGAGGGCCGATAGATACGCAGTATTTT
>.|TRBV5-6|TRBJ2-7|TRBD2
CASSLVLAGGGQYF
TGTGCCAGCAGCTTGGTACTAGCGGGAGGTGGGCAGTACTTC
>once|TRBV19|TRBJ2-1|.
CASSRLLGGIDEQFF
TGTGCCAGTAGTCGGCTACTGGGCGGGATCGATGAGCAGTTCTTC
>few|TRBV5-1|TRBJ2-1|TRBD2
CASSSASAGGVNEQFF
TGCGCCAGCAGCTCTGCCTCAGCGGGAGGGGTCAATGAGCAGTTCTTC
>.|TRBV7-9|TRBJ2-1|TRBD2
CASSLAGLAINNNEQFF
TGTGCCAGCAGCTTAGCCGGACTAGCTATAAATAACAATGAGCAGTTCTTC
>.|TRBV24-1|TRBJ2-2|TRBD2
CATSGSLGGDTGELFF
TGTGCCACCAGTGGCTCTCTGGGAGGGGACACCGGGGAGCTGTTTTTT
>.|TRBV18|TRBJ2-5|.
CASSPLAGEETQYF
TGTGCCAGCTCACCGTTGGCGGGCGAAGAGACCCAGTACTTC
>.|TRBV27|TRBJ1-2|.
CASSLIGSAGVGGYTF
TGTGCCAGCAGTTTAATTGGATCGGCGGGGGTAGGTGGCTACACCTTC
>.|TRBV2|TRBJ1-5|.
CASSAGVSNQPQHF
TGTGCCAGCAGTGCAGGCGTTTCGAATCAGCCCCAGCATTTT
>.|TRBV27|TRBJ2-4|TRBD1
CASGSWVRGQGTSKNIQYF
TGTGCCAGCGGTTCCTGGGTGAGGGGACAGGGAACTTCCAAAAACATTCAGTACTTC
>.|TRBV6-5|TRBJ2-5|TRBD2
CASSYTTGGAKETQYF
TGTGCCAGCAGTTACACCACGGGGGGGGCTAAGGAGACCCAGTACTTC
>.|TRBV25-1|TRBJ2-7|TRBD2
CASSDGRATEEQYF
TGTGCCAGCAGTGACGGGAGGGCCACTGAAGAGCAGTACTTC
>.|TRBV6-4|TRBJ1-5|.
CASSKTGGSLEPQHF
TGTGCCAGCAGCAAGACAGGCGGATCCTTGGAGCCCCAGCATTTT
>.|TRBV7-8|TRBJ1-2|.
CASSLGQMSGYTF
TGTGCCAGCAGCTTAGGACAGATGTCTGGCTACACCTTC
>.|TRBV5-5|TRBJ2-2|TRBD2
CASSSLAGNTGELFF
TGTGCCAGCAGCTCTCTAGCGGGTAACACCGGGGAGCTGTTTTTT
>.|TRBV19|TRBJ2-6|TRBD1
CASTTYPDRGRAGANVLTF
TGTGCCAGTACCACATACCCTGACAGGGGGAGAGCTGGGGCCAACGTCCTGACTTTC
>.|TRBV7-2|TRBJ2-5|.
CASSLDGRAGETQYF
TGTGCCAGCAGCTTAGACGGCAGGGCAGGAGAGACCCAGTACTTC
>.|TRBV6-5|TRBJ1-2|TRBD1
CASCPGTGYGGYTF
TGTGCCAGCTGTCCCGGGACAGGGTACGGTGGCTACACCTTC
>.|TRBV18|TRBJ1-5|TRBD1
CASSRTGTGDGNQPQHF
TGTGCCAGCTCCCGGACCGGGACAGGGGACGGCAATCAGCCCCAGCATTTT
>.|TRBV29-1|TRBJ2-6|.
CSVRGEAGANVLTF
TGCAGCGTCCGAGGGGAGGCCGGGGCCAACGTCCTGACTTTC
>.|TRBV6-6|TRBJ1-1|.
CASSYPPPIVNTEAFF
TGTGCCAGCAGTTACCCGCCCCCCATAGTAAACACTGAAGCTTTCTTT
>.|TRBV6-4|TRBJ2-7|.
CASSDRESSYEQYF
TGTGCCAGCAGTGACAGGGAGAGCTCCTACGAGCAGTACTTC
>once|TRBV10-1|TRBJ1-2|.
CASSESAASYGYTF
TGCGCCAGCAGTGAGTCTGCGGCGTCCTATGGCTACACCTTC
>.|TRBV12-3/TRBV12-4|TRBJ1-4|.
CASRDSAYEKLFF
TGTGCCAGCAGAGACAGTGCCTATGAAAAACTGTTTTTT